These 7 T cell receptor beta chains came from one sample sequenced in a study of shared clonotypes between healthy human individuals. This table comes from immunoSEQ multiplex PCR, and its TCRdb copy is limited to in-frame clones, with some not included. The sample lists a few million clones; over 85% were seen once. The sequenced sample consisted of naive CD4+ T cells from PBMCs. Subset described: CD45RA+ positively selected. The origin of the receptors is a man between 18 and 35 years old in good health. Some clones in this sample may be carry-over from other donors' samples.

This chain links TRBV29-1 with TRBJ2-7; D perhaps matches TRBD2 (6 bases). Trimming stripped 7 bases from V and 3 bases from J, with 13 bases between. The length of the CDR3 is 12 residues. Germline V CDR1 and CDR2: SQVTM, ANQGSEA. The CDR3 nucleotides read TGCAGCGGAGGGGACTCCTTCTACGAGCAGTACTTC. Amino acid sequence: CSGGDSFYEQYF.

This chain joins TRBV7-9 and TRBJ2-1, with D possibly matching TRBD1 (7 bases). Germline V gene lookup returns CDR1 SEHNR and CDR2 FQNEAQ (reference sequence). The CDR3 totals 14 residues. Trimming removed 7 bases at V and 0 bases at J, with 10 bases between. This CDR3 reads CASTGGSSYNEQFF. In DNA, the CDR3 is TGTGCCAGCACAGGGGGGAGCTCCTACAATGAGCAGTTCTTC.

This chain connects TRBV21-1 to TRBJ2-3; the table assigns TRBD1, which was not confirmed against the DNA. TRBV21-1 is a pseudogene locus. CDR3 length equals 15 residues. CDR3 residues: CASSTSGAVTDTQYF. CDR3 nucleotides: TGTGCCAGCAGCACATCAGGGGCAGTCACAGATACGCAGTATTTT.

As regards this clone: Other DNA sequences in the same sample also yield this CDR3. The chain combines TRBV6-6 with TRBJ1-1; perhaps TRBD1 as D (6 bases). In germline, CDR1 is MNHNY, CDR2 SVGAGI (reference sequence). Trimming shortened V by 6 bases and J by 2 bases, and 10 bases separated the two germline ends. This CDR3 contains 13 residues. CDR3 protein: CASSLDSNTEAFF. Written as DNA, the CDR3 is TGTGCCAGCAGCCTGGACAGCAACACTGAAGCTTTCTTT.

The chain combines TRBV2 with TRBJ2-3; 7 bases line up with TRBD1. Germline V gene lookup returns CDR1 SNHLY and CDR2 FYNNEI. The CDR3 runs to 15 residues. V lost 5 bases, J lost 0 bases, and 5 bases stayed unmatched. This CDR3 is CASSWDRTSTDTQYF. CDR3 DNA sequence: TGTGCCAGCAGTTGGGACAGAACTAGCACAGATACGCAGTATTTT.

The chain has TRBV19 and TRBJ2-4; D remains unclear. Looked up from germline, CDR1 is LNHDA and CDR2 is SQIVND (reference sequence). The CDR3 loop spans 13 amino acids. V gave up 9 bases and J gave up 7 bases, with 16 bases separating them. The CDR3 DNA is TGTGCCAGCTCGGCGTTTTTGAGGAACATTCAGTACTTC. This sequence encodes CASSAFLRNIQYF.

The rearrangement links TRBV27 to TRBJ2-1, with D possibly being TRBD2 (6 bases). Germline V CDR1 and CDR2: MNHEY, SMNVEV (reference sequence). CDR3 size: 16 residues. V lost 3 bases to trimming and J lost 1 base, with 13 bases between them. This CDR3 reads CASSLIDAGSYNEQFF. The CDR3 nucleotides are TGTGCCAGCAGTTTGATAGACGCGGGATCCTACAATGAGCAGTTCTTC.